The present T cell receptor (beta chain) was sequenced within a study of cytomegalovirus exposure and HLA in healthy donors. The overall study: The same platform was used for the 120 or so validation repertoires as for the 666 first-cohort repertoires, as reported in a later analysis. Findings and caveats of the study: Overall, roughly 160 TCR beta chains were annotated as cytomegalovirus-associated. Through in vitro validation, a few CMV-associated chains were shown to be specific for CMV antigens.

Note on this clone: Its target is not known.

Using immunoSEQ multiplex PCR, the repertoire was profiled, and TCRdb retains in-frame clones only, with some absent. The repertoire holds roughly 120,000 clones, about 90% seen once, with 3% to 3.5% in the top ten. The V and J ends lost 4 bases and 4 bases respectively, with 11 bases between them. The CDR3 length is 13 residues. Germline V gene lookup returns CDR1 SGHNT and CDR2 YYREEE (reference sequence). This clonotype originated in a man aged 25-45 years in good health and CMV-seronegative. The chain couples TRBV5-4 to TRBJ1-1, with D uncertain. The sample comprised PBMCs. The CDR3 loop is CASSLGRFTEAFF. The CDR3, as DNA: TGTGCCAGCAGCCTGGGGAGGTTCACTGAAGCTTTCTTT.